This T cell receptor beta chain was recorded in a study of beta chain features in type 1 diabetes (dated by TCRdb to 2016 to 2019). Regarding the research as a whole: Mean age, gender distribution, total cell number and subset yield were not different between patients and healthy donors. A total of roughly 100,000,000 sorted cells were examined across all samples, and the number of cells per subset was strongly correlated with RNA yield. Regulatory and stem cell-like memory subsets were obtained from only 8 patients and about 8 healthy donors, while naive and central memory subsets were obtained from all 30 or so donors. The study compared the TCRB repertoires of sorted circulating CD4+ T cell subsets in recently diagnosed type 1 diabetes patients with those in matched healthy donors.

This clone was picked up a small number of times. Its antigen specificity is not known. No much larger clone is present one base from it, and per-base qualities are unavailable. The CDR1 and CDR2 encoded by the germline V gene (reference sequence) are LNHDA and SQIVND. The CDR3 runs 12 residues from the cysteine to the phenylalanine. CDR3 DNA is the only sequence kept; it has 36 bases, read in frame from the first base. V is cut by 7 bases and J by 12 bases, and the space between the germline ends is 16 bases. The study at large found these results: HLA sub-analyses involved small numbers of individuals, so any influence of HLA type on TCRB rearrangement remained unresolved. Type 1 diabetes patients showed a moderate but significant shortening of TCRB CDR3 length in all four CD4+ subsets. Sequencing cDNA rather than genomic DNA could over-represent highly expressing activated cells, although activation and CD3 levels did not differ between groups. Naive, central memory and regulatory TCRB repertoires appeared more similar among patients than among healthy donors. Shorter templates might have been favored by PCR, but patient and control samples were amplified and corrected together, so both groups would have been affected equally by any skew. Fewer insertions and more nucleotide deletions at VDJ recombination sites were observed in patients with type 1 diabetes, implying thymic rearrangement abnormalities.

The High Capacity cDNA Reverse Transcription Kit was used to reverse transcribe all of the isolated RNA, meaning that expressed TCRB transcripts were what got sequenced. Naive, central memory and regulatory T cell samples underwent deep immunoSEQ sequencing, averaging roughly 3.4 million total reads per sample. Sorted cells were lysed in RLT buffer, and RNA was extracted using DNase-treated RNeasy Micro or Mini kits according to cell number. Each cell subset was processed separately to prevent cross-contamination, with patient and healthy donor samples processed together. TCRB sequences were amplified from cDNA with the immunoSEQ multiplex PCR, producing 87-bp fragments spanning the CDR3 region. Sequencing of the amplicons was performed on the Illumina HiSeq platform. Per the authors' processing: Synthetic template baselines were used to correct PCR bias computationally, reads within Hamming distance 2 were collapsed together, and singletons that could not be merged were discarded. Reads were aligned against IMGT to assign V, D and J genes, CDR3 length and insertions or deletions at six rearrangement sites. Clonotype counts were normalized to sorted cell number within each subset before computing true diversity and Gini coefficients with the tcR R package. The overlap coefficient, calculated on TCRB nucleotide sequences, was used to measure repertoire sharing. As a proxy for the pre-selection repertoire, out-of-frame TCRB sequences from naive cells were analyzed. The table comes from immuneACCESS by way of TCRdb, which keeps in-frame sequences with V and J called. Part of the clones is missing from these tables; in studies checked, under half for an unresolved V gene and the rest for unknown reasons. That table furnishes V, J and clone size, whereas the DNA furnished D and trimming. The sample has 970,000 or so clones on record, roughly a sixth of them singletons. The top ten constitute 0.023% of the sample.

Each donor gave one peripheral blood draw, averaging approximately 120 mL, which was collected into heparinised tubes. Using a panel that included CD45RO, CCR7, CD25, CD127, CD95 and CD27, naive, central memory, regulatory and stem cell-like memory CD4+ T cells were sorted on a BD FACSAria II. All sorted populations exceeded 98% purity. PBMCs were separated immediately by Lymphoprep density gradient centrifugation and were stained directly, without being cultured. So that batch effects would be minimized, each experiment stained and sorted samples in pairs, pairing one healthy donor with one patient.

This sequence originates from a woman between 18 and 29 years old in good health. The sequenced sample was naive CD4+ T cells from blood. In the paper's terms, the cell subset or site label means: true naive CD4+ T cells. The sequence is built from TRBV19 and TRBJ1-5, and TRBD1 may be the D gene, going by 5 matching bases. The CDR3 region has the sequence CASKLSAGDQHF. The DNA reads TGTGCCAGTAAGTTGAGTGCGGGGGACCAGCATTTT.